This entry features one T cell receptor (beta chain) sequence. The antigen remains undetermined. Each of the TCR libraries took 3500 ng of total RNA. Template switching was used to attach UMIs, which incorporated a 6-nucleotide sample barcode. TCRdb processed the 5' RACE reads again and assigns one entry to each CDR3 protein, with no DNA. Its clone listing holds 300,000 to 350,000 distinct CDR3 sequences. The germline V gene encodes CDR1 MGHDK and CDR2 SYGVNS. The CDR3 totals 14 residues. The entry originates in a study of monozygotic twins with inflammatory bowel disease. General observations from the study: Variability in patient repertoires may have come partly from differing immunosuppressive treatments.

This chain uses TRBV25-1 with TRBJ1-6; with no DNA, the TCRdb D assignment of TRBD1 cannot be verified. The sequence was collected from a human donor with ulcerative colitis or Crohn's disease, or a healthy co-twin of an affected twin (not recorded which). Sequenced sample: blood. CDR3 loop: CATPGEAENSPLHF.